The clone carrying this T cell receptor beta chain showed up many times. Its antigen remains unidentified. The data originate from a study of identical twins. The length of the CDR3 is 11 residues. V was clipped by 3 bases and J by 8 bases, with 7 bases between them. TCRdb ran MiXCR on the 5' RACE reads and lists one entry per CDR3 protein. The sample has some 440,000 distinct CDR3 sequences; 24% are singletons. The study, taken as a whole, reports: Alpha sequences that were out-of-frame and twin-shared showed an excess of low generation probability. It was cross-sectional statistical analysis, not following the same donors, that the conclusions relied on. Clonotypes of the beta chain that were abundant in cord blood carried fewer insertions (memory repertoires showed none).

This sample also appeared in a second study, on T cells expressing NK-cell markers.

The rearrangement uses TRBV12-3 or TRBV12-4 and TRBJ1-2; D is ambiguous. This clonotype was obtained from a woman between 18 and 30 years old in good health. The sequenced sample consisted of CD4+ T cells sorted from blood. CDR3: CASSFGEGYTF. The DNA for the CDR3 is TGTGCCAGCAGTTTTGGGGAGGGCTACACCTTC.